These 27 T cell receptor beta chains originate from one sample sequenced in a study of tumor-infiltrating lymphocytes in oesophageal squamous cell carcinoma. TCRdb reprocessed the PCR reads via MiXCR and lists one record per CDR3 protein. Of 10,000 to 15,000 distinct CDR3 sequences listed, 55% to 60% are singletons. Material: esophageal tumor tissue. These TCRs come from a female donor with esophageal squamous cell carcinoma.

This clonotype is classed as medium-sized. The rearrangement links TRBV6-1 to TRBJ2-7, with D unclear. The CDR3 spans 13 residues. Between the trimmed V and J ends, which lost 0 bases and 4 bases, there was a span of 7 bases. Germline CDR1 is MNHNS and CDR2 is SASEGT. The CDR3 bases are TGTGCCAGCAGTGAAGCGCTTAGGTACGAGCAGTACTTC. Translated, it gives CASSEALRYEQYF.

The chain employs TRBV7-9 and TRBJ2-1; 12 bases align to TRBD2. The DNA end favors TRBJ2-7, so the J call may be wrong. Germline CDR1 and CDR2: SEHNR and FQNEAQ (reference sequence). This CDR3 has 15 amino acids. The chain's CDR3 is CASSPWTSGTYEQYF. The CDR3 coding sequence is TGTGCCAGCAGCCCATGGACTAGCGGGACCTACGAGCAGTACTTC.

This clonotype showed up many times. The rearrangement joins TRBV7-9 to TRBJ2-3, with 13 bases matching TRBD2. Trimming removed 5 bases from V and 3 bases from J; junction bases left unmatched: 5. CDR1 is SEHNR and CDR2 is FQNEAQ in the germline V gene (reference sequence). The CDR3 length is 16 residues. The CDR3 spells CASSPATSGRTDTQYF. The CDR3 DNA reads TGTGCCAGCAGCCCCGCGACTAGCGGGAGGACAGATACGCAGTATTTT.

The chain couples TRBV28 to TRBJ2-7, with TRBD2 matching 10 bases. With the DNA end fitting TRBJ2-5 better, the J assignment may be wrong. The V gene's germline CDR1 is MDHEN and CDR2 SYDVKM. The CDR3 is made up of 16 amino acids. CDR3 in DNA: TGTGCCAGCAGTTCCCCCGGGACTAGCGATTGGGAGACCCAGTACTTC. It encodes CASSSPGTSDWETQYF.

The chain uses TRBV10-2 and TRBJ2-1; TRBD2 matches 11 bases. The CDR3 length is 14 residues. Per the germline V gene, CDR1 is WSHSY and CDR2 is SAAADI. V shed 6 bases, J shed 8 bases, and the junction held 6 bases outside the gene matches. The CDR3 DNA reads TGCGCCAGCAGGGTAGCGGGAGGGGAGGATGAGCAGTTCTTC. This sequence encodes CASRVAGGEDEQFF.

This clonotype is labeled as medium-sized. This CDR3 is CASSPNHNTNYGYTF. CDR3 bases: TGTGCCAGCAGTCCGAACCACAACACTAACTATGGCTACACCTTC. The V and J genes are TRBV27 and TRBJ1-2; D unclear. The CDR3 is 15 amino acids. V lost 5 bases and J 0 bases, leaving 13 bases between the germline ends. The germline V gene encodes CDR1 MNHEY and CDR2 SMNVEV (reference sequence).

The chain carries TRBV7-9 and TRBJ2-3; 8 nucleotides align to TRBD2. V lost 4 bases to trimming and J lost 1 base; unmatched junction nucleotides: 4. Germline CDR1 SEHNR, CDR2 FQNEAQ (reference sequence). This CDR3 is 15 amino acids long. CDR3 bases: TGTGCCAGCAGCTCCCAACTAGCGGGCACAGATACGCAGTATTTT. This gives the protein CASSSQLAGTDTQYF. The full variable domain, in which reference TRBV7-9 and TRBJ2-3 provide the parts outside the CDR3, is DTGVSQNPRHKITKRGQNVTFRCDPISEHNRLYWYRQTLGQGPEFLTYFQNEAQLEKSRLLSDRFSAERPKGSFSTLEIQRTEQGDSAMYLCASSSQLAGTDTQYFGPGTRLTVL.

The chain carries TRBV7-6 and TRBJ2-1; D is undetermined. Germline CDR1 reads SGHVS; CDR2 reads FNYEAQ. There are 13 residues in the CDR3. V was clipped by 4 bases and J by 8 bases, with 12 bases between them. Here the CDR3 reads CASSWTADDEQFF. The CDR3, as DNA: TGTGCCAGCAGCTGGACGGCGGACGATGAGCAGTTCTTC.

The CDR3 DNA reads TGTGCCAGCAGCTCCTTGGAGGGACTAGCGGTCTACAATGAGCAGTACTTC. This codes for CASSSLEGLAVYNEQYF. V gene TRBV7-2 combines with J gene TRBJ2-1; 11 bases align to TRBD2. The J call may be mistaken, given a closer DNA end match to TRBJ2-7. CDR1 and CDR2 (germline): SGHTA, FQGNSA. This CDR3 is built from 17 residues.

The sample holds many counts of this clonotype. J is TRBJ2-4 and V is TRBV10-3, with 10 bases identical to TRBD2. The V and J ends lost 3 bases and 3 bases, in that order; junction bases with no gene match: 11. The CDR3 loop spans 18 amino acids. Per germline, CDR1 ENHRY and CDR2 SYGVKD. The CDR3 bases are TGTGCCATCAGTGATAGCGGGAGGTCCCTTCGGGGCAAAAACATTCAGTACTTC. Residues: CAISDSGRSLRGKNIQYF.

A few counts support this clonotype. The CDR3 sequence is CASRPRSGTPSYNEQFF. The CDR3 DNA sequence: TGTGCCAGCAGGCCACGGTCCGGGACTCCATCCTACAATGAGCAGTTCTTC. This chain joins TRBV7-6 and TRBJ2-1, with a possible D match to TRBD2 (6 bases). Germline assignment: CDR1 SGHVS and CDR2 FNYEAQ. V was trimmed by 6 bases and J by 1 base, leaving 19 bases between them. The CDR3 is 17 residues long.

This clonotype is medium-sized in the sample. The chain couples TRBV7-9 to TRBJ2-7, with 9 positions matching TRBD1. The CDR3 totals 16 residues. Per the germline V gene, CDR1 is SEHNR and CDR2 is FQNEAQ (reference sequence). V gave up 4 bases and J gave up 3 bases; unmatched junction bases: 10. This CDR3 is CASSSCGQGPCYEQYF. Here the CDR3 DNA reads TGTGCCAGCAGCTCTTGCGGACAGGGGCCTTGCTACGAGCAGTACTTC. The complete variable domain, with remaining parts taken from reference TRBV7-9 and TRBJ2-7, reads DTGVSQNPRHKITKRGQNVTFRCDPISEHNRLYWYRQTLGQGPEFLTYFQNEAQLEKSRLLSDRFSAERPKGSFSTLEIQRTEQGDSAMYLCASSSCGQGPCYEQYFGPGTRLTVT.

This clonotype was observed at least ten times. The chain uses TRBV7-6 and TRBJ2-1; 9 nucleotides agree with TRBD1. The ends lost 4 bases at V and 9 bases at J; junction bases unmatched: 4. Germline loops: CDR1 SGHVS, CDR2 FNYEAQ. The CDR3 covers 13 residues. The CDR3 here is CASSWDRESEQFF. The CDR3 DNA sequence: TGTGCCAGCAGCTGGGACAGGGAAAGTGAGCAGTTCTTC.

This clonotype came up a few times. This sequence joins TRBV6-1 and TRBJ2-3; D call uncertain. The J call is uncertain, as TRBJ2-7 better fits the DNA end. CDR3 length: 13 amino acids. Germline CDR1 and CDR2: MNHNS and SASEGT. CDR3: CASQSNTPYEQYF. The CDR3, as DNA: TGTGCCAGCCAATCTAATACACCTTACGAGCAGTACTTC.

This clonotype has at least ten counts. The CDR3 region is CASSESGQGAFF. The CDR3 nucleotides are TGTGCCAGCAGTGAATCGGGACAGGGAGCTTTCTTT. This chain links TRBV25-1 with TRBJ1-1; 9 nucleotides line up with TRBD1. The CDR3 runs to 12 residues. Germline lookup yields CDR1 MGHDK and CDR2 SYGVNS. V trimming: 1 base; J trimming: 10 bases; junction bases outside the gene matches: 1.

About this clonotype: An end of the junction differs from the germline gene, which may be a read error. V usage is TRBV19 and J usage is TRBJ2-1, with a tentative D call TRBD1 (6 bases). This CDR3 has 16 amino acids. Germline CDR1 and CDR2: LNHDA and SQIVND (reference sequence). The CDR3 nucleotides are TGTGCCAGTAGTACCCGGACAGAGGGCAAAGATTCACCCCTCCACTTC. As protein: CASSTRTEGKDSPLHF. Together with reference TRBV19 and TRBJ2-1, the CDR3 gives the full variable domain: DGGITQSPKYLFRKEGQNVTLSCEQNLNHDAMYWYRQDPGQGLRLIYYSQIVNDFQKGDIAEGYSVSREKKESFPLTVTSAQKNPTAFYLCASSTRTEGKDSPLHFGPGTRLTVL.

The J gene is TRBJ1-2, the V gene TRBV6-8; 7 bases map to TRBD1. Near its end, the DNA agrees better with TRBJ2-7, so the J call may be wrong. The CDR3 contains 15 residues. Germline lookup yields CDR1 MNHGY and CDR2 SAAAGT. The CDR3 DNA reads as TGTGCCAGCAGTTACTCAGGGGGCAGGGCCTACGAGCAGTACTTC. The encoded protein is CASSYSGGRAYEQYF.

This rearrangement joins TRBV7-8 to TRBJ1-1; no clear D gene. Trimming took off 5 bases at V and 1 base at J, with 14 bases between the two ends. Germline assignment: CDR1 SGHVS and CDR2 FQNEAQ. The CDR3 spans 15 residues. CDR3 nucleotide sequence: TGTGCCAGCAGCCCTAGGACCTGGCAGAACACTGAAGCTTTCTTT. Translation gives CASSPRTWQNTEAFF.

At least ten counts were recorded for this clonotype. The chain has TRBV20-1 and TRBJ2-7, with D possibly being TRBD1 or TRBD2 (5 bases each). The V gene lost 8 bases and the J gene lost 5 bases, with 22 bases spanning the gap. The CDR3 has 14 residues. Germline V gene sequence: CDR1 DFQATT, CDR2 SNEGSKA (reference sequence). CDR3 sequence reads: CSIPLPGRRNEQYF. The CDR3 DNA sequence: TGCAGTATTCCACTCCCGGGGCGAAGGAACGAGCAGTACTTC.

This chain uses TRBV6-6 with TRBJ1-2; tentative D call: TRBD1 (5 bases). This CDR3 contains 16 residues. V was cut by 2 bases and J by 1 base, with 14 bases left in between. Germline lookup yields CDR1 MNHNY and CDR2 SVGAGI (reference sequence). The CDR3 reads CASSYLTGGYNYGYTF. The CDR3 DNA reads TGTGCCAGCAGTTACCTTACCGGGGGATATAACTATGGCTACACCTTC.

This clonotype has a single count. Germline and junction disagree at one end, which may indicate a read error. The chain combines TRBV7-7 with TRBJ2-5, with 13 bases that match TRBD2. CDR1 and CDR2 (germline): SSHAT, FNYEAQ (reference sequence). The CDR3 contains 18 residues. This CDR3 is CASSSGTPGLAGQETQYF. CDR3 bases: TGTGCTAGCAGCTCCGGCACCCCGGGACTAGCGGGACAAGAGACCCAGTACTTC.

This clonotype is a singleton in its sample. This chain joins TRBV7-2 and TRBJ1-5; maybe TRBD1 (6 bases). This CDR3 has 15 residues. Germline V gives CDR1 SGHTA, CDR2 FQGNSA. V lost 4 bases and J lost 2, with 12 bases in between. CDR3 sequence (DNA): TGTGCCAGCAGCTCTGAAGGGGGTGGCAATCAGCCCCAGCATTTT. Translated: CASSSEGGGNQPQHF.

This clonotype was seen repeatedly, ten times or more. This chain connects TRBV28 to TRBJ2-1, with 7 bases aligning to TRBD2. The CDR3 is made up of 14 amino acids. V lost 6 bases and J lost 6; bases outside the gene matches: 8. CDR1 is MDHEN, CDR2 SYDVKM, per germline. The CDR3 DNA sequence: TGTGCCAGCAGGGAGGCTAGCGGAGTCAATGAGCAGTTCTTC. It encodes CASREASGVNEQFF.

This chain links TRBV6-1 with TRBJ2-4, with TRBD1 matching 7 bases. Matching the DNA end better, TRBJ2-1 makes the J call doubtful. CDR3 length: 14 residues. The germline V gene has CDR1 MNHNS and CDR2 SASEGT. The CDR3 is CASSSRGSANEQFF. In nucleotides, the CDR3 is TGTGCCAGCAGTTCCAGGGGGTCGGCAAATGAGCAGTTCTTC.

The chain links TRBV7-2 to TRBJ2-4, with TRBD1 as a possible D gene (6 bases). V was cut by 5 bases and J by 4 bases, with 12 bases left in between. This CDR3 has 14 amino acids. CDR1 and CDR2 from the germline V gene are SGHTA and FQGNSA. The CDR3, as DNA: TGTGCCAGCAGCGTAGGCGGACAGAAAAACATTCAGTACTTC. Amino acid sequence: CASSVGGQKNIQYF.

This clonotype is labeled medium-sized (0.01 to 0.1%). The chain recombines TRBV7-2 with TRBJ2-1; a weak D match, TRBD1 (6 bases). CDR1 is SGHTA, CDR2 FQGNSA, per germline. The CDR3 sequence is 15 residues long. V lost 1 base to trimming and J lost 4 bases, with 11 bases between them. Written as DNA, the CDR3 is TGTGCCAGCAGCTTAGGGGGTCAGGGGTACAATGAGCAGTTCTTC. It specifies CASSLGGQGYNEQFF.

The chain uses TRBV10-3 and TRBJ2-1; D call uncertain. The DNA end lines up better with TRBJ2-7; the J call may be wrong. From germline, CDR1 is ENHRY and CDR2 SYGVKD. The CDR3 extends over 16 amino acids. The CDR3, as DNA: TGTGCCATCAGTGAGTATGTCAGGACCGGGCGTGACGAGCAGTACTTC. It codes for CAISEYVRTGRDEQYF.